This T cell receptor (beta chain) was recovered during a study of follicular helper T cells after annual influenza vaccination. Sequenced by immunoSEQ multiplex PCR; TCRdb stores in-frame clones only, minus some. The table shows about 6,800 clones, with 80% to 90% occurring only once. Time point meaning: 2015-2016 season, 7 days after influenza vaccination. With V trimmed by 1 base and J by 1 base, 6 bases remained unmatched. The CDR3 is made up of 17 amino acids. CDR1 is SEHNR, CDR2 FQNEAQ, per germline (reference sequence). The input for sequencing was CXCR5- memory CD4+ T cells sorted from blood, taken 7 days after influenza vaccination. The clonotype originates from an adult who received the influenza vaccine. The chain uses TRBV7-9 and TRBJ2-3; 9 bases are shared with TRBD2. The CDR3 DNA reads as TGTGCCAGCAGCTTAGGGTCCGGCGGGGGGGGCACAGATACGCAGTATTTT. Amino acids: CASSLGSGGGGTDTQYF.